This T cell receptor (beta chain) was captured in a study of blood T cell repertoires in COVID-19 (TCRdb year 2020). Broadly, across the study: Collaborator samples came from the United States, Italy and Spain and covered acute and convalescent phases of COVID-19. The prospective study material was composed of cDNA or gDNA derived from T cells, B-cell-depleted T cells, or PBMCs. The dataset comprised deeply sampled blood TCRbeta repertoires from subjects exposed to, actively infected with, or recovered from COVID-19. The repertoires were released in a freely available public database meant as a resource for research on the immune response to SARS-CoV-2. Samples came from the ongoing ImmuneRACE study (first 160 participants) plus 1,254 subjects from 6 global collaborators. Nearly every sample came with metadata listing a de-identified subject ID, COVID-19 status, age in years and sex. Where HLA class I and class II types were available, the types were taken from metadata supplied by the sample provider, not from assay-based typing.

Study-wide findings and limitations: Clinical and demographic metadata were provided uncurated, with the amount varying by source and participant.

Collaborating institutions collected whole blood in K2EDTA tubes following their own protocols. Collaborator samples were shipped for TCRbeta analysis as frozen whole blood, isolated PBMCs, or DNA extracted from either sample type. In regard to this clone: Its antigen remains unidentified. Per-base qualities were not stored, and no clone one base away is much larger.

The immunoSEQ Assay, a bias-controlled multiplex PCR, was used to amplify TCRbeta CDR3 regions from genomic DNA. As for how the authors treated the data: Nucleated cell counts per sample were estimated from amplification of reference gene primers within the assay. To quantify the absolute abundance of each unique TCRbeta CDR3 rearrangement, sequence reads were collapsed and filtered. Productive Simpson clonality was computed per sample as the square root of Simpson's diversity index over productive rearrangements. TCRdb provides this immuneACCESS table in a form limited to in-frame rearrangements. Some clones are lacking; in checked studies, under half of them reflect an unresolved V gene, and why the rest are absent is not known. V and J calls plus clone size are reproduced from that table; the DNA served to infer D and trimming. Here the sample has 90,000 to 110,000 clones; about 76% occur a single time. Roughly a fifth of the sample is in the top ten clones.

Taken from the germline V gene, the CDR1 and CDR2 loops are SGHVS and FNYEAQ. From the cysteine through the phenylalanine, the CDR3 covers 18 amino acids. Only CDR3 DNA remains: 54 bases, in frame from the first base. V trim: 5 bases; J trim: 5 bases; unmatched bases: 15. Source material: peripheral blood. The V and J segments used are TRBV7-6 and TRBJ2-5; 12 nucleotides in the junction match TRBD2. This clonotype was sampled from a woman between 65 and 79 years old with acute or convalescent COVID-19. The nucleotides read TGTGCCAGCAGCCCCAAAGGCGGACTAGCGGGGCCGGGGGAGACCCAGTACTTC. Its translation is CASSPKGGLAGPGETQYF.